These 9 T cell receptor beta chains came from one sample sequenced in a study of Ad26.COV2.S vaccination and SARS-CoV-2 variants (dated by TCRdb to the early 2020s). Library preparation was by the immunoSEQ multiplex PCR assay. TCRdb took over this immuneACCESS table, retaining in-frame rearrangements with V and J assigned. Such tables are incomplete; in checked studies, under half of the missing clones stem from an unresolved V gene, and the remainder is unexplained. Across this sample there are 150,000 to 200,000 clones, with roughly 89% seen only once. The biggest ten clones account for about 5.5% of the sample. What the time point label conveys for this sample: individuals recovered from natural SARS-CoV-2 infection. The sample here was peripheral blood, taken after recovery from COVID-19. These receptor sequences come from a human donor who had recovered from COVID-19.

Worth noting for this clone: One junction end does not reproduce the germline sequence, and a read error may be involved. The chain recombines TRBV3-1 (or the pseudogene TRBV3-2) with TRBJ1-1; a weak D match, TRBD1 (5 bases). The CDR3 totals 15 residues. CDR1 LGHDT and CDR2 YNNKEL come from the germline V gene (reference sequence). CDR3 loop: CASNQAGLENTEAFF. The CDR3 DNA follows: TGTGCCAGCAACCAAGCGGGACTCGAGAACACTGAAGCTTTCTTT.

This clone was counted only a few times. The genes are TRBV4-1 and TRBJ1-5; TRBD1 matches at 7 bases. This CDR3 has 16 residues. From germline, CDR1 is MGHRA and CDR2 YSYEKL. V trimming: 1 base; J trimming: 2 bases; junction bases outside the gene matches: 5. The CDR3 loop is CASSQGQGLGNQPQHF. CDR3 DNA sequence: TGCGCCAGCAGCCAAGGACAGGGCTTAGGCAATCAGCCCCAGCATTTT.

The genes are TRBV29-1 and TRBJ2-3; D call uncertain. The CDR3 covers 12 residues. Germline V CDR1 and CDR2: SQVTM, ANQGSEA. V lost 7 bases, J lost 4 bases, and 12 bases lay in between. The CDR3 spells CSAGLGSDTQYF. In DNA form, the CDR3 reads TGCAGCGCGGGTCTGGGTTCAGATACGCAGTATTTT.

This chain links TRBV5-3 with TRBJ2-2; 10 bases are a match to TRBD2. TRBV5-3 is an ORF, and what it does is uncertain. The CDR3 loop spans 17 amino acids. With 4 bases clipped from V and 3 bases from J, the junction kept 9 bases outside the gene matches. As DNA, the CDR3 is TGTGCCAGAAGCCAGAATAGCGGGGGGCGGGACACCGGGGAGCTGTTTTTT. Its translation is CARSQNSGGRDTGELFF.

The chain's CDR3 is CAISGPREGYEQYF. The CDR3 region has the DNA TGTGCCATCAGTGGCCCTAGGGAGGGTTACGAGCAGTACTTC. The chain links TRBV10-3 to TRBJ2-7; 7 positions match TRBD2. The germline CDR1 and CDR2 sequences are ENHRY and SYGVKD. The CDR3 has 14 residues. V lost 4 bases and J lost 4; bases outside the gene matches: 7.

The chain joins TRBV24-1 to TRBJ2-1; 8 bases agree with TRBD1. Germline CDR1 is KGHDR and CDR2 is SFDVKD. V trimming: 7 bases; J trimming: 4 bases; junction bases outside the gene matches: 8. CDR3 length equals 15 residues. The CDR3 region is CATSIRDRNYNEQFF. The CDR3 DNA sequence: TGTGCCACCAGCATCCGGGACAGGAATTACAATGAGCAGTTCTTC.

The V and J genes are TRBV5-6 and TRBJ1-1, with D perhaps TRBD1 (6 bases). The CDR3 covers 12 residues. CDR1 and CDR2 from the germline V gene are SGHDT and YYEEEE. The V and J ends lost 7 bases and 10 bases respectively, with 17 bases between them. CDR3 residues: CASATRGHGAFF. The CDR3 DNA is TGTGCCAGCGCGACCCGGGGACATGGAGCTTTCTTT.

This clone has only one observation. DNA of the CDR3: TGTGCCATCAGTGAGTCGTCGGGACGGGCGTCCTCCTACAATGAGCAGTTCTTC. Its protein is CAISESSGRASSYNEQFF. The chain is built from TRBV10-3 and TRBJ2-1, with D possibly being TRBD1 or TRBD2 (5 bases each). Germline lookup yields CDR1 ENHRY and CDR2 SYGVKD. CDR3 length equals 18 residues. Trimming removed 0 bases from V and 0 bases from J, with 15 bases in between.

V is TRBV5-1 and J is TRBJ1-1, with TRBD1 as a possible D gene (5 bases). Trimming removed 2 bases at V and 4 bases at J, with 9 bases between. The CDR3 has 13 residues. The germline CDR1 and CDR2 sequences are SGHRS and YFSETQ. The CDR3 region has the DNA TGCGCCAGCAGCTTCAGGGCGGGCACTGAAGCTTTCTTT. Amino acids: CASSFRAGTEAFF. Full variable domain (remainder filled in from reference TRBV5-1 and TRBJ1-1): KAGVTQTPRYLIKTRGQQVTLSCSPISGHRSVSWYQQTPGQGLQFLFEYFSETQRNKGNFPGRFSGRQFSNSRSEMNVSTLELGDSALYLCASSFRAGTEAFFGQGTRLTVV.